What follows describes a single T cell receptor beta chain. The antigen this receptor binds is unknown. One base away there is no much larger clone; base qualities are not given. TCR beta CDR3 regions were amplified from RNA transcripts. A first-round RT-PCR of the TCR CDR3 used the HTBI primer set with the Qiagen OneStep RT-PCR kit. Libraries were constructed in a second round of multiplex PCR, after which size selection and purification were performed. Sequencing of the libraries was done on an Illumina HiSeq2000 using paired-end 100 bp reads. As for the authors' bioinformatics: Raw data were processed with SOAPnuke, discarding reads with adapters, uncalled bases, mean Phred below 15, or no exact constant-primer or identifier match. COPE v1.2.5 was used to merge the high-quality paired reads, and each unique nucleotide sequence was defined as a clonotype. MiTCR v1.1 was used to align clonotypes to the IMGT TRBV, TRBD and TRBJ reference segments. The analysis was restricted to V-J combinations with a frequency above 0.0001, which together covered 99.2% of the repertoires. A TCS score was defined as the ratio of F50 (clonal expansion) to E x V (chaos), with BLOSUM62-based TCRdist applied between CDR3 peptides within each V-J. Welch's t-statistics and random forest reduced roughly 500 V-J features to under 15, which were used in a naive Bayes classifier (R e1071). Thyroid-blood repertoire similarity was quantified with the Morisita-Horn index. Using fastp at Q25 and MiXCR, TCRdb reprocessed the public reads and kept productive beta chains. Rows matching on CDR3 protein sequence are summarized as one entry with the most common DNA and genes. The V and J calls and clone size are TCRdb's, not the authors'. Recorded for this sample are 450,000 to 700,000 distinct CDR3 sequences; 35% to 55% of them occurred a single time. Of the sample, over 15% is held by the ten largest clones.

This record belongs to a study of T cells in Graves' hyperthyroidism and ophthalmopathy (dated by TCRdb to the late 2010s). About the full investigation: A discovery cohort of about 96 patients, 43 with Graves' ophthalmopathy and 55 to 60 with stable Graves' hyperthyroidism, was used to find distinguishing TCR V-J signatures. An independent validation cohort of about 20 hyperthyroidism patients and some 15 patients who later progressed to ophthalmopathy tested prospective prediction of ophthalmopathy. The 80 to 100 discovery patients were randomly divided into training and test sets at a 7:3 ratio. Thyroid tissue and blood T-cell repertoires from six Graves' hyperthyroidism patients were also compared in the study. Once sampling was done, hyperthyroidism patients were given methimazole at a starting dose of 30 mg daily, whereas ophthalmopathy patients were given high-dose intravenous methylprednisolone. According to the paper, TCR Vbeta CDR3 sequencing was carried out on roughly 130 peripheral blood samples, which came from about 45 ophthalmopathy, 80 or so hyperthyroidism and some 17 progressor patients.

The junction shows trimming of 5 bases on V and 4 bases on J, plus 14 bases between the germline ends. The CDR3, from cysteine to phenylalanine, totals 14 residues. The only DNA kept is the CDR3, 42 bases in frame from the first base. The germline V gene specifies SGHVS as CDR1 and FNYEAQ as CDR2. Broader findings and caveats from the paper: A model built on a 13 V-J signature distinguished ophthalmopathy from stable hyperthyroidism, reaching 87.88% sensitivity and 81% to 83% specificity in cross-validation and 80%/75% in testing. Most expanded thyroid clonotypes (frequency above 0.001) were also detected in blood, a finding suggesting that blood repertoires may reflect thyroid immune responses. No statistical method was used to set the sample size in advance, and investigators knew the group allocation. In validation, progression to ophthalmopathy was predicted by the model with more than 65% sensitivity and roughly 76% specificity, a median of 6.5 months before onset.

Exclusion was applied to patients with uncontrolled infections, other autoimmune diseases, pregnancy or lactation. Diagnoses were established on the basis of clinical symptoms, serum thyroxine and TRAb, thyroid ultrasound, and orbital computed tomography. Trizol reagent was used to extract total RNA, and RNA quality was then checked on an Agilent 2100 Bioanalyzer. Sequencing was carried out using peripheral blood or thyroid tissue (not recorded which). The TCR originated in an adult woman with Graves' disease, either hyperthyroidism or ophthalmopathy (not recorded which). The chain employs TRBV7-6 and TRBJ1-2; tentative D gene TRBD1, with 6 bases matching. CDR3 loop: CASSRGAGVYGYTF. The nucleotides read TGTGCCAGCAGCCGCGGGGCAGGGGTCTATGGCTACACCTTC. Full variable domain (CDR3 extended with the reference TRBV7-6 and TRBJ1-2 proteins): GAGVSQSPRYKVTKRGQDVALRCDPISGHVSLYWYRQALGQGPEFLTYFNYEAQQDKSGLPNDRFSAERPEGSISTLTIQRTEQRDSAMYRCASSRGAGVYGYTFGSGTRLTVV.